The clone carrying this TCR beta chain has a count of ten or more. Its antigen is not known. The data were obtained in a study of T cell repertoires in cytomegalovirus infection. Study summary: CMV epitopes in the study were HLA-C-restricted (recently identified) and HLA-B-restricted (well studied). Indications of both CMV infection and matching HLA type were provided by public TCR beta signatures.

TCRdb passed the reads through MiXCR, listing each CDR3 protein once. The sample has about 570,000 distinct CDR3 sequences, approximately 40% seen once. Study-wide findings and caveats: CMV carriers having the relevant HLA were flagged by cumulative public TCR beta family frequency. Ex vivo, HLA-C-restricted CMV-specific TCR beta clonotypes prevailed over the rest of the response.

CDR3 length equals 13 residues. The V end was cut by 1 base, the J end by 9 bases, with 10 bases between. Germline V lookup: CDR1 SGHTA, CDR2 FQGNSA. The chain recombines TRBV7-2 with TRBJ2-1; D perhaps matches TRBD2 (5 bases). This TCR was sampled from a human donor in good health (CMV status not recorded). Some clones in this sample may be carry-over from other donors' samples. The input for sequencing was cultured PBMCs, taken from culture after CMV antigen stimulation. The CDR3 reads CASSLGPGIEQFF. CDR3 DNA sequence: TGTGCCAGCAGCTTAGGTCCCGGGATTGAGCAGTTCTTC. The entire variable domain, with the rest obtained from reference TRBV7-2 and TRBJ2-1, is as follows: GAGVSQSPSNKVTEKGKDVELRCDPISGHTALYWYRQSLGQGLEFLIYFQGNSAPDKSGLPSDRFSAERTGGSVSTLTIQRTQQEDSAVYLCASSLGPGIEQFFGPGTRLTVL.